The 30 T cell receptor beta chains reported below all come from one sample, sequenced in a study of CXCR3-negative and CXCR3-positive naive CD8 T cells. Broader study findings: Naive CXCR3-positive cells had TRB CDR3s more hydrophobic than those of CXCR3-negative naive cells.

Their recognized antigens are unknown. The libraries of TRB cDNA were constructed through 5' RACE using UMI labels. Reanalyzing the 5' RACE reads, TCRdb keeps one entry per CDR3 protein, without DNA. This sample's table reports tens of thousands of distinct CDR3 sequences. The sample consisted of naive CXCR3+ CD8+ T cells from blood. Noted subset: CD45RO-CCR7+CD27+CD95- naive CD8+ T cells expressing CXCR3 (TNR3+). The receptors come from a human donor in good health. Some clones in this sample may be carry-over from other donors' samples.

The chain uses TRBV3-1 and TRBJ2-2; TCRdb designates TRBD1, a call that cannot be tested without DNA. CDR3 size: 23 residues. Germline V gene data show CDR1 as LGHDT and CDR2 as YNNKEL (reference sequence). CDR3 loop: CASSQDPEIPGRTTESNTGELFF.

The chain is built from TRBV7-2 and TRBJ2-7. Germline assignment: CDR1 SGHTA and CDR2 FQGNSA. The CDR3 is made up of 13 amino acids. CDR3: CASSFLTDYEQYF.

The V and J genes are TRBV7-9 and TRBJ2-3; the TCRdb D gene call, TRBD2, has no DNA to confirm it. CDR3 length equals 17 residues. Germline CDR1 is SEHNR and CDR2 is FQNEAQ (reference sequence). CDR3 sequence reads: CASSRGGLAGVTDTQYF.

V is TRBV5-1 and J is TRBJ1-2. The CDR3 is 13 residues long. Germline CDR1 is SGHRS and CDR2 is YFSETQ. The CDR3 reads CASSWNDIYGYTF.

J is TRBJ2-2 and V is TRBV7-9. The CDR3 length is 12 residues. Germline lookup yields CDR1 SEHNR and CDR2 FQNEAQ (reference sequence). This CDR3 is CAGGENTGELFF.

The chain carries TRBV28 and TRBJ2-7; TCRdb's D call of TRBD1 is untestable without DNA. This CDR3 has 16 amino acids. Germline CDR1 is MDHEN and CDR2 is SYDVKM. CDR3 residues: CASSPVGTGKNYEQYF.

The chain recombines TRBV28 with TRBJ1-1. CDR1 is MDHEN, CDR2 SYDVKM, per germline. The CDR3 sequence is 14 residues long. The chain's CDR3 is CASSLGRGRTEAFF.

V and J are TRBV3-1 and TRBJ1-1. Germline values: CDR1 LGHDT, CDR2 YNNKEL (reference sequence). The CDR3 is 14 residues long. The CDR3 here is CASSRFDVNTEAFF.

J is TRBJ1-1 and V is TRBV7-3. The CDR3 extends over 19 amino acids. CDR1 is SGHTA and CDR2 is FQGTGA in the germline V gene. The CDR3 here is CASSAGPSEGPFSNTEAFF.

The gene calls are TRBV28 and TRBJ1-1. The CDR3 is 14 residues long. Looked up from germline, CDR1 is MDHEN and CDR2 is SYDVKM. CDR3: CASSLLRLNTEAFF.

The V gene is TRBV7-3, the J gene TRBJ2-4; the TRBD1 assignment by TCRdb is unverifiable without DNA. CDR1 is SGHTA and CDR2 is FQGTGA in the germline V gene. The CDR3 runs 13 residues. CDR3: CASSPFPGNIQYF. The full variable domain, in which reference TRBV7-3 and TRBJ2-4 provide the parts outside the CDR3, is GAGVSQTPSNKVTEKGKYVELRCDPISGHTALYWYRQSLGQGPEFLIYFQGTGAADDSGLPNDRFFAVRPEGSVSTLKIQRTERGDSAVYLCASSPFPGNIQYFGAGTRLSVL.

The chain recombines TRBV5-1 with TRBJ2-1; TCRdb indicates TRBD1, and absent DNA this call remains unverified. The germline CDR1 and CDR2 sequences are SGHRS and YFSETQ. This CDR3 has 16 amino acids. The CDR3 sequence is CASSHGFRDSHNEQFF.

The chain links TRBV7-6 to TRBJ2-7; TCRdb's assignment of TRBD1 cannot be checked, as there is no DNA. CDR1 and CDR2 from the germline V gene are SGHVS and FNYEAQ. The CDR3 consists of 14 residues. The CDR3 reads CASSTGGSSYEQYF. The full variable domain, in which reference TRBV7-6 and TRBJ2-7 provide the parts outside the CDR3, is GAGVSQSPRYKVTKRGQDVALRCDPISGHVSLYWYRQALGQGPEFLTYFNYEAQQDKSGLPNDRFSAERPEGSISTLTIQRTEQRDSAMYRCASSTGGSSYEQYFGPGTRLTVT.

This chain links TRBV7-3 with TRBJ2-7; TCRdb's D gene call, TRBD1, goes unchecked for lack of DNA. CDR1 and CDR2 from the germline V gene are SGHTA and FQGTGA. The CDR3 spans 14 residues. Here the CDR3 reads CASSPTGHSYEQYF.

V and J are TRBV20-1 and TRBJ2-1; lacking DNA, the TRBD1 call made by TCRdb goes unchecked. Germline-derived CDR1 and CDR2 are DFQATT and SNEGSKA (reference sequence). The CDR3 is 12 amino acids. The CDR3 is CSARKGVNEQFF.

The V gene is TRBV10-3, the J gene TRBJ1-1; TCRdb's assignment of TRBD1 cannot be checked, as there is no DNA. Germline V CDR1 and CDR2: ENHRY, SYGVKD. The CDR3 extends over 14 amino acids. CDR3 sequence: CAISESGPATEAFF.

This chain links TRBV29-1 with TRBJ2-1. Germline CDR1 SQVTM, CDR2 ANQGSEA. The CDR3 sequence is 11 residues long. The CDR3 sequence: CSVDRSNEQFF.

This chain joins TRBV4-3 and TRBJ2-1. This CDR3 has 15 amino acids. Germline-derived CDR1 and CDR2 are LGHNA and YSLEER. Here the CDR3 reads CASSQDSSSYNEQFF.

This chain joins TRBV4-2 and TRBJ1-2. The CDR3 covers 16 residues. Germline lookup yields CDR1 LGHNA and CDR2 YNFKEQ. CDR3 residues: CASSREDRLPNYGYTF.

V gene TRBV9 combines with J gene TRBJ2-6; checking the TCRdb D call of TRBD1 is not possible without DNA. The CDR3 runs to 16 residues. Germline V gene sequence: CDR1 SGDLS, CDR2 YYNGEE. This CDR3 is CASSITGVSGANVLTF.

The chain has TRBV29-1 and TRBJ1-2; TCRdb returns TRBD1, unconfirmable since there is no DNA. This CDR3 spans 14 amino acids. Germline CDR1 is SQVTM and CDR2 is ANQGSEA. The CDR3 is CSVGAPDSGNGYTF.

The CDR3 sequence is CASSLGLYTGELFF. The rearrangement uses TRBV28 and TRBJ2-2; TCRdb's D gene call, TRBD2, goes unchecked for lack of DNA. This CDR3 region has 14 residues. Germline CDR1 reads MDHEN; CDR2 reads SYDVKM.

The V and J genes are TRBV29-1 and TRBJ2-7; TCRdb's D call, TRBD1, is unchecked because there is no DNA. Looked up from germline, CDR1 is SQVTM and CDR2 is ANQGSEA. The CDR3 contains 12 residues. CDR3 in amino acids: CSAEDQGSEQYF.

CDR3: CASCHSSYEQYF. This rearrangement joins TRBV7-9 to TRBJ2-7. The CDR3 extends over 12 amino acids. Germline V gives CDR1 SEHNR, CDR2 FQNEAQ (reference sequence).

The chain employs TRBV3-1 and TRBJ1-4. Germline V gives CDR1 LGHDT, CDR2 YNNKEL (reference sequence). This CDR3 region has 16 residues. The CDR3 sequence is CASSLLGIEGNEKLFF.

The rearrangement joins TRBV11-1 to TRBJ2-1; TCRdb's D gene call, TRBD1, goes unchecked for lack of DNA. The CDR3 extends over 16 amino acids. CDR1 is SGHAT and CDR2 is FQDESV in the germline V gene (reference sequence). The CDR3 spells CASSFGRGGWYNEQFF.

The chain uses TRBV28 and TRBJ2-3; with no DNA, the TCRdb D assignment of TRBD1 cannot be verified. CDR3 length equals 13 residues. Germline V gene data show CDR1 as MDHEN and CDR2 as SYDVKM. Here the CDR3 reads CASYPDGADTQYF.

The chain uses TRBV29-1 and TRBJ1-2; TCRdb indicates TRBD1, and absent DNA this call remains unverified. This CDR3 region has 17 residues. Germline V CDR1 and CDR2: SQVTM, ANQGSEA. CDR3 sequence: CSVDGGRGTGEHYGYTF.

The gene calls are TRBV28 and TRBJ2-1; the D call from TCRdb, TRBD2, cannot be confirmed without DNA. Germline-derived CDR1 and CDR2 are MDHEN and SYDVKM. This CDR3 is 14 amino acids long. The CDR3 region is CASSSPRLVNEQFF.

The CDR3 loop reads CASSLADTYEQYF. The rearrangement uses TRBV28 and TRBJ2-7; TCRdb picks TRBD1, but there is no DNA to check that call. In germline, CDR1 is MDHEN, CDR2 SYDVKM. The CDR3 runs to 13 residues.